This T cell receptor beta chain was sequenced for a study of blood T cell repertoires in COVID-19. Per the study methods: Counts of nucleated cells, estimated from reference gene primer amplification, were obtained. The assay was immunoSEQ multiplex PCR, and TCRdb's table has in-frame clones only and misses some. V and J calls and clone size are those listed in that table; D and trimming were worked out from the DNA. This sample has approximately 200,000 clones, with 82% found just once. Sequenced: PBMCs or T cells enriched from blood (not recorded which). The TCR was taken from a middle-aged man who had recovered from COVID-19.

The CDR3 DNA is TGCGCCAGCAGCGACGGACAGGGGGCTGATGGCTACACCTTC. Its protein is CASSDGQGADGYTF. The rearrangement links TRBV5-1 to TRBJ1-2; 11 bases are shared with TRBD1. J was trimmed by 6 bases and V by 4 bases; bases with no gene match: 5. Germline CDR1 and CDR2: SGHRS and YFSETQ. This CDR3 has 14 amino acids.